The 28 T cell receptor beta chains given below trace back to one sample, sequenced in a study of CD8+ T cells in alopecia areata (dated by TCRdb to 2016 to 2019). The label giving this sample's treatment or condition can be read as: oral pan-JAK inhibitor, 5-10 mg twice daily. Library creation used the immunoSEQ multiplex PCR assay. RNA was extracted from all samples and reverse transcribed into cDNA as template for TCR sequencing. Entries here come from immuneACCESS through TCRdb and include only in-frame sequences with V and J called. Some clones fail to appear in such tables; in the studies checked, an unresolved V gene covers under half of the shortfall, and the cause of the remainder is unknown. The sample yields about 64,000 clones; around 42% were counted once. The ten largest clones take up around 20% of the sample. This material consisted of CD8+ T cells sorted from blood, taken at approximately week 36, from a patient treated with tofacitinib. All receptors come from a human donor with alopecia areata.

The chain is built from TRBV29-1 and TRBJ1-1; 8 positions agree with TRBD1. The J segment lost 6 bases and the V segment lost 4 bases, leaving 1 base of the junction unmatched. The CDR3 is 11 residues long. Germline CDR1 reads SQVTM; CDR2 reads ANQGSEA. CDR3 bases: TGCAGCGTTGGACAGGGGCCTGAAGCTTTCTTT. It is translated as CSVGQGPEAFF.

The chain couples TRBV6-1 to TRBJ2-7; D might be TRBD1 (6 bases). Germline CDR1 reads MNHNS; CDR2 reads SASEGT. The V end was cut by 5 bases, the J end by 4 bases, with 15 bases between. The CDR3 length is 14 residues. The CDR3 region has the DNA TGTGCCAGCAGTTGGGGCCAGGGGCTTTACGAGCAGTACTTC. It yields the protein CASSWGQGLYEQYF.

The rearrangement uses TRBV5-4 and TRBJ2-7, with D possibly matching TRBD2 (5 bases). CDR1 and CDR2 from the germline V gene are SGHNT and YYREEE (reference sequence). V was shortened by 0 bases and J by 2 bases, with 9 bases between the two germline ends. There are 14 residues in the CDR3. This CDR3 reads CASSLDGGPYEQYF. CDR3 coding DNA: TGTGCCAGCAGCTTGGATGGAGGTCCCTACGAGCAGTACTTC.

This chain connects TRBV28 to TRBJ2-7; the D gene is possibly TRBD2 (5 bases). V was shortened by 3 bases and J by 3 bases, with 15 bases between the two germline ends. This CDR3 spans 15 amino acids. The germline gives CDR1 MDHEN, CDR2 SYDVKM. The CDR3 loop reads CASSFSPQRSYEQYF. CDR3 nucleotides: TGTGCCAGCAGTTTTTCTCCCCAGCGGAGCTACGAGCAGTACTTC.

V usage is TRBV30 and J usage is TRBJ2-3; tentatively, D is TRBD2 (5 bases). The CDR3 has 13 residues. V dropped 5 bases and J dropped 0 bases, with 9 bases sitting between them. Germline lookup yields CDR1 GTSNPN and CDR2 SVGIG (reference sequence). As DNA, the CDR3 is TGTGCCTGGGACTATTATAGCACAGATACGCAGTATTTT. Translated, it gives CAWDYYSTDTQYF.

V and J are TRBV5-1 and TRBJ2-1; the D gene is possibly TRBD2 (7 bases). Germline CDR1 reads SGHRS; CDR2 reads YFSETQ. The CDR3 has 14 residues. Trimming pared 2 bases from V and 8 bases from J, leaving 14 bases between. The CDR3 DNA is TGCGCCAGCAGCTTTTCACAGGGAGGGTATGAGCAGTTCTTC. Translation gives CASSFSQGGYEQFF. The complete variable domain, with remaining parts taken from reference TRBV5-1 and TRBJ2-1, reads KAGVTQTPRYLIKTRGQQVTLSCSPISGHRSVSWYQQTPGQGLQFLFEYFSETQRNKGNFPGRFSGRQFSNSRSEMNVSTLELGDSALYLCASSFSQGGYEQFFGPGTRLTVL.

J is TRBJ1-3 and V is TRBV29-1, with D perhaps matching TRBD1 (5 bases). Germline CDR1 is SQVTM and CDR2 is ANQGSEA. This CDR3 is built from 14 residues. Trimming removed 6 bases from V and 4 bases from J, with 16 bases in between. The CDR3: CSVGGSREGNTIYF. Here the CDR3 DNA reads TGCAGCGTCGGGGGTTCAAGGGAAGGAAACACCATATATTTT.

The rearrangement links TRBV29-1 to TRBJ2-5; D gene uncertain. V lost 1 base and J lost 5, with 17 bases in between. The CDR3 is 15 residues long. Germline CDR1 reads SQVTM; CDR2 reads ANQGSEA. This CDR3 reads CSVEGWPPPTETQYF. The CDR3 nucleotides read TGCAGCGTTGAAGGTTGGCCACCCCCTACCGAGACCCAGTACTTC.

CDR3 nucleotide sequence: TGTGCCAGCAGCTCCCAGACAGGGTTGCAAGAGACCCAGTACTTC. This gives the protein CASSSQTGLQETQYF. The chain is built from TRBV13 and TRBJ2-5, with 7 positions matching TRBD1. From germline, CDR1 is PRHDT and CDR2 FYEKMQ (reference sequence). The CDR3 spans 15 residues. After removal of 4 bases from V and 2 bases from J, the junction contained 7 bases not matched to a gene. The full variable domain, in which reference TRBV13 and TRBJ2-5 provide the parts outside the CDR3, is AAGVIQSPRHLIKEKRETATLKCYPIPRHDTVYWYQQGPGQDPQFLISFYEKMQSDKGSIPDRFSAQQFSDYHSELNMSSLELGDSALYFCASSSQTGLQETQYFGPGTRLLVL.

This sequence joins TRBV10-3 and TRBJ2-5, with D possibly matching TRBD1 (6 bases). The V and J ends lost 11 bases and 2 bases respectively, with 18 bases between them. Germline assignment: CDR1 ENHRY and CDR2 SYGVKD. The CDR3 sequence is 14 residues long. DNA of the CDR3: TGTGCCCTCATACAGGGCTTTATTCAAGAGACCCAGTACTTC. This sequence encodes CALIQGFIQETQYF.

This clone was detected once. V gene TRBV30 combines with J gene TRBJ2-7, with no clear D. V was trimmed by 0 bases and J by 6 bases, leaving 9 bases between them. The germline V gene has CDR1 GTSNPN and CDR2 SVGIG (reference sequence). The CDR3 loop spans 12 amino acids. The CDR3 sequence: CAWSVPLSEQYF. DNA of the CDR3: TGTGCCTGGAGTGTGCCCCTGAGCGAGCAGTACTTC. Together with reference TRBV30 and TRBJ2-7, the CDR3 gives the full variable domain: SQTIHQWPATLVQPVGSPLSLECTVEGTSNPNLYWYRQAAGRGLQLLFYSVGIGQISSEVPQNLSASRPQDRQFILSSKKLLLSDSGFYLCAWSVPLSEQYFGPGTRLTVT.

This clone was seen a handful of times. The V and J genes are TRBV28 and TRBJ2-3; the D gene is possibly TRBD2 (6 bases). Germline V CDR1 and CDR2: MDHEN, SYDVKM. The CDR3 contains 14 residues. The V end lost 3 bases, the J end lost 1 base, and 8 bases lay between the germline ends. CDR3 bases: TGTGCCAGCAGTTTTTTAGCGGGCACAGATACGCAGTATTTT. Protein: CASSFLAGTDTQYF.

This clone occurred a few times. The gene calls are TRBV7-2 and TRBJ2-1, with D unclear. V lost 8 bases, J lost 7 bases, and 12 bases lay in between. This CDR3 region has 12 residues. Germline V gives CDR1 SGHTA, CDR2 FQGNSA. The CDR3 region is CASSGPENEQFF. As DNA, the CDR3 is TGTGCCAGCTCCGGGCCCGAAAATGAGCAGTTCTTC.

V usage is TRBV4-3 and J usage is TRBJ2-1, with D unclear. This CDR3 is built from 16 residues. Deletions cut 0 bases from V and 4 bases from J, with 13 bases between. The germline V gene encodes CDR1 LGHNA and CDR2 YSLEER. This chain's CDR3 is CASSQDRMSGYNEQFF. The DNA for the CDR3 is TGCGCCAGCAGCCAAGACAGGATGAGTGGGTACAATGAGCAGTTCTTC.

V is TRBV27 and J is TRBJ2-5, with 11 bases aligning to TRBD2. Unmatched junction bases numbered 6, after V lost 5 bases and J lost 4 bases. Germline V gene sequence: CDR1 MNHEY, CDR2 SMNVEV (reference sequence). The CDR3 length is 15 residues. CDR3: CASSPAGLAGETQYF. As DNA, the CDR3 is TGTGCCAGCAGTCCCGCCGGACTAGCGGGAGAGACCCAGTACTTC.

The chain links TRBV30 to TRBJ2-5; TRBD1 matches at 7 bases. Trimming cost V 2 bases and J 3 bases; bases outside gene matches: 6. The CDR3 is made up of 14 amino acids. Germline V gene data show CDR1 as GTSNPN and CDR2 as SVGIG (reference sequence). CDR3 sequence (DNA): TGTGCCTGGAGTACTCGGGACAGAGAAGAGACCCAGTACTTC. This codes for CAWSTRDREETQYF.

The V call is TRBV9, the J call TRBJ2-5; 13 positions match TRBD2. The J segment lost 5 bases and the V segment lost 0 bases, leaving 7 bases of the junction unmatched. CDR3 length: 17 residues. Germline V lookup: CDR1 SGDLS, CDR2 YYNGEE. CDR3 in amino acids: CASSVETGLAGVETQYF. The CDR3 nucleotides are TGTGCCAGCAGCGTAGAGACAGGACTAGCGGGAGTGGAGACCCAGTACTTC. Together with reference TRBV9 and TRBJ2-5, the CDR3 gives the full variable domain: DSGVTQTPKHLITATGQRVTLRCSPRSGDLSVYWYQQSLDQGLQFLIQYYNGEERAKGNILERFSAQQFPDLHSELNLSSLELGDSALYFCASSVETGLAGVETQYFGPGTRLLVL.

The CDR3 DNA is TGTGCCAGCAGCCACCGAGGTAGGAGGTACGAGCAGTACTTC. Translation: CASSHRGRRYEQYF. The rearrangement joins TRBV14 to TRBJ2-7; TRBD2 might be the D (5 bases). This CDR3 spans 14 amino acids. The germline CDR1 and CDR2 sequences are SGHDN and FVKESK. Trimming pared 3 bases from V and 4 bases from J, leaving 13 bases between.

The CDR3 DNA reads as TGTGCCAGCAGCCCTCGGACTAGCGGGAACTATGAGCAGTTCTTC. Translation gives CASSPRTSGNYEQFF. The chain is built from TRBV11-2 and TRBJ2-1, with 12 bases matching TRBD2. The CDR3 has 15 residues. The trim removed 5 bases at V and 8 bases at J, leaving 7 bases unmatched. The V gene's germline CDR1 is SGHAT and CDR2 FQNNGV.

The rearrangement uses TRBV7-2 and TRBJ2-7; D is ambiguous. Trimming removed 7 bases at V and 4 bases at J, with 14 bases between. Looked up from germline, CDR1 is SGHTA and CDR2 is FQGNSA. This CDR3 has 13 residues. The CDR3 bases are TGTGCCAGCATCCTTTTCGCCGCATACGAGCAGTACTTC. Its protein is CASILFAAYEQYF.

This clone was counted between two and nine times. The chain is built from TRBV29-1 and TRBJ2-1; 9 nucleotides line up with TRBD1. There are 16 residues in the CDR3. Trimming removed 1 base from V and 3 bases from J; junction bases left unmatched: 7. CDR1 and CDR2 (germline): SQVTM, ANQGSEA. The CDR3 DNA reads TGCAGCGTTGAAGTCCCCGGGACAGGGTTCTACAATGAGCAGTTCTTC. This codes for CSVEVPGTGFYNEQFF.

The chain is built from TRBV6-5 and TRBJ2-7; D perhaps matches TRBD2 (6 bases). The V and J ends lost 0 bases and 2 bases respectively, with 14 bases between them. Germline CDR1 reads MNHEY; CDR2 reads SVGAGI. This CDR3 comprises 16 residues. The chain's CDR3 is CASSYSIPGVTYEQYF. As DNA, the CDR3 is TGTGCCAGCAGTTACTCGATCCCGGGAGTTACCTACGAGCAGTACTTC.

The V and J genes are TRBV18 and TRBJ2-7; D might be TRBD2 (6 bases). The CDR3 runs 19 residues. Germline V gives CDR1 KGHSH, CDR2 LQKENI. The V end lost 4 bases, the J end lost 0 bases, and 25 bases lay between the germline ends. The DNA of the CDR3 is TGTGCCAGCTCACTCGGCCGGCAAAGAGACTGGGAGGCCTCCTACGAGCAGTACTTC. The encoded protein is CASSLGRQRDWEASYEQYF.

Points on this clone: A junction boundary mismatches the germline segment, possibly from a read error. The V call is TRBV29-1, the J call TRBJ2-7; no clear D gene. The germline gives CDR1 SQVTM, CDR2 ANQGSEA. The CDR3 spans 12 residues. CDR3 DNA sequence: TGCAGCTTTGGTCTCGGGCCCTACGAGCGGTACTTC. This codes for CSFGLGPYERYF.

V usage is TRBV19 and J usage is TRBJ2-7; 12 bases are shared with TRBD2. The V and J ends lost 5 bases and 0 bases, in that order; junction bases with no gene match: 11. Germline CDR1 is LNHDA and CDR2 is SQIVND (reference sequence). The CDR3 contains 18 residues. CDR3 sequence: CASSPTGGLAGSSYEQYF. In nucleotides, the CDR3 is TGTGCCAGTAGTCCTACAGGGGGACTAGCGGGTAGCTCCTACGAGCAGTACTTC.

This chain connects TRBV4-1 to TRBJ2-5; 7 bases align to TRBD2. The CDR3 loop spans 14 amino acids. The V gene end was trimmed by 4 bases and the J gene end by 5 bases; junction bases not matched to a gene: 7. Looked up from germline, CDR1 is MGHRA and CDR2 is YSYEKL. In DNA, the CDR3 is TGCGCCAGCAGCCTCCCCAGGGAGGGGGAGACCCAGTACTTC. It encodes CASSLPREGETQYF.

This clone was observed a single time. The chain carries TRBV6-6 and TRBJ2-5; a possible D gene is TRBD2 (7 bases). V was cut by 4 bases and J by 5 bases, with 14 bases left in between. This CDR3 contains 14 residues. The V gene's germline CDR1 is MNHNY and CDR2 SVGAGI (reference sequence). The CDR3 here is CASSSRGAWETQYF. In nucleotides, the CDR3 is TGTGCCAGCAGTTCCCGGGGGGCCTGGGAGACCCAGTACTTC.

CDR3 sequence (DNA): TGTGCCAGCAGCCCTATCGATCGAGATACGCAGTATTTT. This sequence encodes CASSPIDRDTQYF. The genes are TRBV9 and TRBJ2-3; D not resolved. Germline CDR1 SGDLS, CDR2 YYNGEE. This CDR3 contains 13 residues. Trimming stripped 4 bases from V and 5 bases from J, with 11 bases between.